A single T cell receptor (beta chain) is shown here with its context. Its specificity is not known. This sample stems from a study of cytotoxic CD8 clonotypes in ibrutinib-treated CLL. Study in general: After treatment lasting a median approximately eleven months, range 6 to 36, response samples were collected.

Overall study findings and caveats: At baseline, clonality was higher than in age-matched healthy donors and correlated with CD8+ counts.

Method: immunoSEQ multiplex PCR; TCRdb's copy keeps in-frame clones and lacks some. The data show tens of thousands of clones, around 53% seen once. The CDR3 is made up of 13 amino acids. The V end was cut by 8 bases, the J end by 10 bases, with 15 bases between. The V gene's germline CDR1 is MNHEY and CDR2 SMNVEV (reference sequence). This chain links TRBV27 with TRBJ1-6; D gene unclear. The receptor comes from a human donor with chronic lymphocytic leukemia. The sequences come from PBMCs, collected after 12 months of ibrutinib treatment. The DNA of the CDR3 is TGTGCCAGCCAAGGAGAATACGGCTCACCCCTCCACTTT. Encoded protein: CASQGEYGSPLHF.